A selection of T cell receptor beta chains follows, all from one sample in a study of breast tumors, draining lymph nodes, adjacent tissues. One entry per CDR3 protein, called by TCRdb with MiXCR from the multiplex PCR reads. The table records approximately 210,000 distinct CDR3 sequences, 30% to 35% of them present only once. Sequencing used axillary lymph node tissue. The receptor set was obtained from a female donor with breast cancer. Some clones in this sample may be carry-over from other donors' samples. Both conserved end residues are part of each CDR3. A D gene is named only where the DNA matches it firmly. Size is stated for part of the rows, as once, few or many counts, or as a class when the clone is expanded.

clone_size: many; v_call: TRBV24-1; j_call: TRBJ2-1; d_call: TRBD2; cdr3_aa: CATARGLAGPEQFF; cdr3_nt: TGTGCCACCGCCCGAGGACTAGCGGGACCCGAGCAGTTCTTC
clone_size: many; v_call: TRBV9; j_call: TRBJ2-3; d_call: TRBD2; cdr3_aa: CASSVGLAGGLPDTQYF; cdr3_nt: TGTGCCAGCAGCGTAGGGCTAGCGGGGGGGCTTCCAGATACGCAGTATTTT
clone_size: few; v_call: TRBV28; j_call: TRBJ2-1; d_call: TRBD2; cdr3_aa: CASSPWSEREWHEQFF; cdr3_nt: TGTGCCAGCAGTCCCTGGAGTGAGCGGGAGTGGCATGAGCAGTTCTTC
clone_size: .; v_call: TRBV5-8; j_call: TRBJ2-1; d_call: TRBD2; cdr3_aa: CASSLSGSIGNEQFF; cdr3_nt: TGTGCCAGCAGCCTTAGCGGGAGTATCGGCAATGAGCAGTTCTTC
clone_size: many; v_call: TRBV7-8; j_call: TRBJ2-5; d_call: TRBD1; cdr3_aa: CASRPGGLLAQYF; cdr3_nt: TGTGCCAGCAGACCAGGGGGCCTTCTGGCCCAGTACTTC
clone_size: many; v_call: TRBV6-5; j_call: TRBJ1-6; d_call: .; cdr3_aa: CASSYSKGRSSPLHF; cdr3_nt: TGTGCCAGCAGTTACTCGAAGGGGAGGAGTTCACCCCTCCACTTT
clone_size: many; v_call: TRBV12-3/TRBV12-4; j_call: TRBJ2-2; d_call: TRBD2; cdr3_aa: CASSLAGGVSGGELFF; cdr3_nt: TGTGCCAGCAGTTTGGCGGGAGGGGTCTCGGGCGGGGAGCTGTTTTTT
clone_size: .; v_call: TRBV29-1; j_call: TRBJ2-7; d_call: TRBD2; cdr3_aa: CGNTRCLAGQTYEQYF; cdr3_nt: TGCGGAAACACTCGGTGCCTAGCGGGACAGACCTACGAGCAGTACTTC
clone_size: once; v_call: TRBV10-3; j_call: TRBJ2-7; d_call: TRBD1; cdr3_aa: CATGQGGFYEQYF; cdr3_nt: TGTGCCACTGGACAGGGAGGATTCTACGAGCAGTACTTC
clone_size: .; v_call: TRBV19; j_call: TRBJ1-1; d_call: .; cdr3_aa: CASSQGEGTEAFF; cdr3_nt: TGTGCCAGTAGTCAAGGAGAAGGAACTGAAGCTTTCTTT
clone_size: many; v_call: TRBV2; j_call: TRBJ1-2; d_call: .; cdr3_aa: CASSETQGAEYGYTF; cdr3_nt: TGTGCCAGCAGCGAAACACAGGGAGCGGAATATGGCTACACCTTC
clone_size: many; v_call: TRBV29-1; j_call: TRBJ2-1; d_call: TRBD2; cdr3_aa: CSVDGSGLAQYNEQFF; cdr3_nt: TGCAGCGTTGACGGGTCGGGACTAGCGCAGTACAATGAGCAGTTCTTC
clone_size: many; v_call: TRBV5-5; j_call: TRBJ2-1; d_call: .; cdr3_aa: CASSLTRGGYNEQFF; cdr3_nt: TGTGCCAGCAGCTTGACAAGGGGAGGTTACAATGAGCAGTTCTTC
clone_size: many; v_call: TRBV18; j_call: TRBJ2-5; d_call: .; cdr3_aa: CASSPTRGRETQYF; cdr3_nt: TGTGCCAGCTCACCAACTCGGGGGAGAGAGACCCAGTACTTC
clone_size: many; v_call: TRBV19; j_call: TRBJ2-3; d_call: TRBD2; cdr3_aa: CASSITREGLLCTDTQYF; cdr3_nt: TGTGCCAGTAGTATAACGCGGGAGGGCCTACTATGCACAGATACGCAGTATTTT
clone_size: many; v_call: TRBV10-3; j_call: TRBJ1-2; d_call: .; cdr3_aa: CAISESRWDGYTF; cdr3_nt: TGTGCCATCAGTGAGTCGAGGTGGGATGGCTACACCTTC
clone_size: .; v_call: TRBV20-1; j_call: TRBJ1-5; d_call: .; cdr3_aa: CSASQCSNQPQHF; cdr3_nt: TGCAGTGCGAGTCAGTGTAGCAATCAGCCCCAGCATTTT
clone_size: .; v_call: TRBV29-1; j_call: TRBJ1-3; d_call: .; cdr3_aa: CSVETPYGYTIYF; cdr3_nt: TGCAGCGTTGAAACACCCTATGGCTACACCATATATTTT
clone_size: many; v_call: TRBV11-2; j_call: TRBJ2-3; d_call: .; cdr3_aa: CASSRVRAVPDTQYF; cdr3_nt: TGTGCCAGCAGCCGCGTGAGGGCCGTTCCAGATACGCAGTATTTT
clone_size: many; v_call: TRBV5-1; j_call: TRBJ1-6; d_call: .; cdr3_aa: CASSLAGQGYSPLHF; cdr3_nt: TGCGCCAGCAGCTTGGCTGGGCAGGGTTACTCACCCCTCCACTTT
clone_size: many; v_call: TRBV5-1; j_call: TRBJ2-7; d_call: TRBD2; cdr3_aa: CASSLHSGRASVEQYF; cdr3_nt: TGCGCCAGCAGCCTCCATAGCGGGAGGGCCTCCGTCGAGCAGTACTTC
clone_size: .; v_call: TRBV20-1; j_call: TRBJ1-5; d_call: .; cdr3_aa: CSAGEFDGQPQHF; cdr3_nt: TGCAGTGCTGGAGAGTTCGATGGTCAGCCCCAGCATTTT
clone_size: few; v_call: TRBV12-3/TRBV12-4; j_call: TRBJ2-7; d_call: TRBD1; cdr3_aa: CASSFGGQGAEQYF; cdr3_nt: TGTGCCAGCAGTTTCGGGGGACAGGGGGCCGAGCAGTACTTC
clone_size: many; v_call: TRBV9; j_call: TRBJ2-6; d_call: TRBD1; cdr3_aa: CASSKWTGGHGANVLTF; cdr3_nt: TGTGCCAGCAGCAAGTGGACAGGGGGCCATGGGGCCAACGTCCTGACTTTC
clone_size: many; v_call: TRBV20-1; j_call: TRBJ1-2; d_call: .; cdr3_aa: CSARGNLDYGYTF; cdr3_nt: TGCAGTGCTAGAGGAAACTTGGACTATGGCTACACCTTC
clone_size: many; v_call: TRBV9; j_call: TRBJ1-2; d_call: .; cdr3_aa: CASSAQPGQGYGYTF; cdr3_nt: TGTGCCAGCAGCGCCCAACCGGGACAAGGCTATGGCTACACCTTC
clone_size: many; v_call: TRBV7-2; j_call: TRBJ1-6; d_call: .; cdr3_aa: CASSLGGAERSPLHF; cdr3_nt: TGTGCCAGCAGCTTAGGGGGGGCTGAGCGGTCACCCCTCCACTTT
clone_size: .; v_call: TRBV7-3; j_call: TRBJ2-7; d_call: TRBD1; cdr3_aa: CASRLPGQSGEQYF; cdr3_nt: TGTGCCAGCAGGTTACCGGGACAGTCGGGAGAGCAGTACTTC
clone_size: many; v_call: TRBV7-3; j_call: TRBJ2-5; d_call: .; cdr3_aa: CASSLEGPGNGETQYF; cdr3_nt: TGTGCCAGCAGCTTAGAAGGGCCGGGGAATGGAGAGACCCAGTACTTC
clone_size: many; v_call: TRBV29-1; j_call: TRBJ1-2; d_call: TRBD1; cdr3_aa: CSVEGQNYGYTF; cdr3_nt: TGCAGCGTTGAGGGACAGAACTATGGCTACACCTTC
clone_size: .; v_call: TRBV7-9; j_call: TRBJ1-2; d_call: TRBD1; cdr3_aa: CASSLAGQGTTDGYTF; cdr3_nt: TGTGCCAGCAGCTTAGCAGGACAGGGGACGACTGATGGCTACACCTTC
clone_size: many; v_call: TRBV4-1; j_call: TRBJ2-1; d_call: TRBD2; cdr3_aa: CASSQDSVSGSNEQFF; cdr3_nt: TGCGCCAGCAGCCAAGATTCGGTTAGCGGGAGCAATGAGCAGTTCTTC
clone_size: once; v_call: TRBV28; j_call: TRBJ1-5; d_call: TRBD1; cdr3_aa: CASRGRQGSNQPQHF; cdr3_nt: TGTGCCAGCAGGGGCAGACAGGGTAGCAATCAGCCCCAGCATTTT
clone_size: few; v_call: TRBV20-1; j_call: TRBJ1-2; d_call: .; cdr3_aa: CSASTIAGYTF; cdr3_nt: TGCAGTGCTTCCACGATAGCTGGCTACACCTTC
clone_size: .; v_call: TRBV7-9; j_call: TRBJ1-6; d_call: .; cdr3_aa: CASSLVRGDANSPLHF; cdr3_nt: TGTGCCAGCAGCTTAGTCAGGGGCGATGCGAATTCACCCCTCCACTTT
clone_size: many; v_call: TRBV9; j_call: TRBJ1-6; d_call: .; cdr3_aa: CASSVGVSSYNSPLHF; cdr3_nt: TGTGCCAGCAGCGTAGGGGTGAGCTCCTATAATTCACCCCTCCACTTT
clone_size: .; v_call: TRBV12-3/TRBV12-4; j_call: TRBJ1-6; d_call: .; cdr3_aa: CASSFTGGAYNSPLHF; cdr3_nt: TGTGCCAGCAGTTTTACGGGGGGCGCATATAATTCACCCCTCCACTTT
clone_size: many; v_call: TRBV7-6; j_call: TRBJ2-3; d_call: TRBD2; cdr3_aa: CASSLMGGTSTDTQYF; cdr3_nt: TGTGCCAGCAGCTTAATGGGGGGGACTAGCACAGATACGCAGTATTTT
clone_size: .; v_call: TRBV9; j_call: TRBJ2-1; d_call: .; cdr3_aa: CASSVSGAGELF; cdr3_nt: TGTGCCAGCAGCGTATCAGGGGCCGGGGAGCTCTTC
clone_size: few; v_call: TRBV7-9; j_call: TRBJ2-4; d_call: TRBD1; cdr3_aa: CASSLPPKGARGMNIQYF; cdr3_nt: TGTGCCAGCAGCTTGCCACCAAAGGGGGCAAGGGGGATGAACATTCAGTACTTC
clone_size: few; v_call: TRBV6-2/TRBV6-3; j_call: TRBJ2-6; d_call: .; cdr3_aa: CASSYAGLGANVLTF; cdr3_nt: TGTGCCAGCAGCTACGCGGGTTTGGGGGCCAACGTCCTGACTTTC
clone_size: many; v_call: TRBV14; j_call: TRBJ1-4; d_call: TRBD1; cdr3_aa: CASSLRTGGRTNEKLFF; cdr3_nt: TGTGCCAGCAGCCTCCGGACAGGGGGCAGAACTAATGAAAAACTGTTTTTT
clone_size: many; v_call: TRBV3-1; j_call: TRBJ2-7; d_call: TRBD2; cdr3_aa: CASSQSREGEQYF; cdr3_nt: TGTGCCAGCAGCCAGTCGCGGGAGGGCGAGCAGTACTTC
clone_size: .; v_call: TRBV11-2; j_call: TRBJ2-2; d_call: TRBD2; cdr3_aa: CAGSLGFRLAGGYTGELFF; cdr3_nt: TGTGCCGGCAGCTTAGGATTTAGATTAGCGGGAGGGTATACCGGGGAGCTGTTTTTT
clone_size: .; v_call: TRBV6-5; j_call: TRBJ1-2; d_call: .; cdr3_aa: CARRLAGEGSTKEGYTF; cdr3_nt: TGTGCCAGAAGACTAGCGGGAGAGGGATCCACGAAGGAGGGCTACACCTTC
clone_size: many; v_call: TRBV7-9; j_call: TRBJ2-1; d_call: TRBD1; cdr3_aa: CASSPGGAKRRNEQFF; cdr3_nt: TGTGCCAGCAGCCCAGGGGGCGCGAAGCGGAGAAATGAGCAGTTCTTC
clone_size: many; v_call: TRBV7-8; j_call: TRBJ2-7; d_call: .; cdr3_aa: CASSSSIYEQYF; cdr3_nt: TGTGCCAGCAGCTCCTCAATTTACGAGCAGTACTTC
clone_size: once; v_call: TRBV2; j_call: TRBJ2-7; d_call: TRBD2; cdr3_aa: CASRHYRGLAGEPSYEQYF; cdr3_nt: TGTGCCAGCAGACACTACAGGGGACTAGCGGGGGAACCCTCCTACGAGCAGTACTTC
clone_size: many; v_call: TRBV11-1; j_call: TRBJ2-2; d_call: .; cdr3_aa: CASGPQDSFGGELFF; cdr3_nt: TGTGCCAGCGGGCCCCAAGATTCCTTCGGCGGGGAGCTGTTTTTT
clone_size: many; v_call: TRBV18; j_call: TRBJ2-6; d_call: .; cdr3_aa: CASSPTESSGANVLTF; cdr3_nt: TGTGCCAGCTCCCCGACAGAGAGCTCTGGGGCCAACGTCCTGACTTTC
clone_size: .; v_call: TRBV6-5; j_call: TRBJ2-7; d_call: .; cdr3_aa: CANSHGAGGSYEQYF; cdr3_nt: TGTGCCAACAGTCACGGCGCCGGCGGATCCTACGAGCAGTACTTC
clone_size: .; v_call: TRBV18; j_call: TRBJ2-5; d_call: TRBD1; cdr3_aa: CASSPPGTGRQETQYF; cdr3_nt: TGTGCCAGCTCACCGCCCGGGACAGGGAGGCAAGAGACCCAGTACTTC
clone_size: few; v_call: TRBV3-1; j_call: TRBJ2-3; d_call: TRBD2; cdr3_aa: CASSRAGGRENTQYF; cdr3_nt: TGTGCCAGCAGTCGGGCGGGAGGACGGGAAAATACGCAGTATTTT
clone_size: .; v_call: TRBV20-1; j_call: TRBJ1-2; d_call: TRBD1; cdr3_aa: CSATPGQGGGYTF; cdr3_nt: TGCAGTGCTACCCCGGGACAGGGAGGCGGCTACACCTTC